A selection of T cell receptor beta chains follows, all from one sample in a study of cytomegalovirus exposure and HLA in healthy donors. Sequencing used immunoSEQ multiplex PCR; TCRdb keeps in-frame clones, though not all of them. This listing includes 80,000 to 100,000 clones. Sequencing was carried out using PBMCs. The origin of the receptors is a man in his fifties in good health and CMV-seropositive. Each CDR3 is given with its conserved first and last residue. The D gene is left open where the match is weak.

J | V | D | CDR3 | DNA
TRBJ2-1 | TRBV7-3 | TRBD2 | CASSPSGRTNEQFF | TGTGCCAGCAGCCCTAGCGGGAGGACCAATGAGCAGTTCTTC
TRBJ2-2 | TRBV25-1 | - | CASTTGMNTGELFF | TGTGCCAGCACAACAGGGATGAACACCGGGGAGCTGTTTTTT
TRBJ2-7 | TRBV11-3 | - | CASSLPFLYEQYF | TGTGCCAGCAGCTTACCCTTCCTCTACGAGCAGTACTTC
TRBJ2-3 | TRBV5-1 | - | CASSLTPYTDTQYF | TGCGCCAGCAGCTTGACTCCTTACACAGATACGCAGTATTTT
TRBJ2-1 | TRBV5-1 | TRBD2 | CASSLRTSKNEQFF | TGCGCCAGCAGCTTACGGACTAGCAAGAATGAGCAGTTCTTC
TRBJ2-1 | TRBV5-1 | TRBD2 | CASSLNPGLAGDNEQFF | TGCGCCAGCAGCTTGAACCCGGGACTAGCGGGAGACAATGAGCAGTTCTTC
TRBJ1-1 | TRBV5-8 | TRBD1 | CASSLIDRVIAFF | TGTGCCAGCAGCCTCATCGACAGGGTGATCGCTTTCTTT
TRBJ2-7 | TRBV28 | TRBD2 | CASSLGGTSGNYEQYF | TGTGCCAGCAGTTTAGGGGGGACTAGCGGAAACTACGAGCAGTACTTC
TRBJ2-3 | TRBV18 | TRBD1 | CASSPRDRVTDTQYF | TGTGCCAGCTCACCACGGGACAGGGTCACAGATACGCAGTATTTT
TRBJ1-2 | TRBV10-3 | - | CAISESNSGRRGYTF | TGTGCCATCAGTGAGTCGAACTCGGGGAGGAGGGGCTACACCTTC
TRBJ1-1 | TRBV30 | - | CAWSVSSEAFF | TGTGCCTGGAGTGTGTCTAGTGAAGCTTTCTTT
TRBJ1-3 | TRBV19 | - | CASSMGSSDGNTIYF | TGTGCCAGTAGTATGGGCAGTTCGGATGGAAACACCATATATTTT